This T cell receptor (beta chain) was identified during a study of blood T cell repertoires in COVID-19. For the study at large: The origin of the acute and convalescent COVID-19 samples was the United States, Italy and Spain. T cells, B-cell-depleted T cells, or PBMCs provided the cDNA or gDNA that served as material.

CDR3 length: 17 amino acids. J gave up 4 bases and V 0 bases, and 9 bases lay outside the gene matches. From germline, CDR1 is LGHNA and CDR2 YSLEER. Per the study methods: Counts of nucleated cells, estimated from reference gene primer amplification, were obtained. Sequencing used immunoSEQ multiplex PCR; TCRdb keeps in-frame clones, though not all of them. D and trimming come from the DNA, and the V and J calls and clone size come from that table. The table includes some 120,000 clones, approximately 82% detected once. Sequencing was performed on peripheral blood. This rearrangement joins TRBV4-3 to TRBJ2-3; TRBD2 agrees at 8 bases. The TCR originated in a man in his thirties or forties with acute or convalescent COVID-19. The CDR3 protein is CASSQESSGGAADTQYF. The CDR3 bases are TGCGCCAGCAGCCAAGAGTCGTCGGGGGGGGCAGCAGATACGCAGTATTTT.